The next 4 T cell receptor beta chains were all read from a single sample in a study of blood T cells in healthy people across ages. Through a sample-barcoded 5' primer and a J-beta primer mix, a second PCR was run for 7 to 11 cycles. TCRdb processed the 5' RACE reads anew with MiXCR; each CDR3 protein has one entry. The sample records hundreds of thousands of distinct CDR3 sequences, roughly 30% being singletons. Sequencing was carried out using blood. Receptor source: a woman aged 80 or over in good health.

The chain employs TRBV3-1 and TRBJ2-1; the D gene is possibly TRBD2 (7 bases). The ends were cut back, 2 bases at V and 1 base at J, with 12 bases in the middle. Per germline, CDR1 LGHDT and CDR2 YNNKEL (reference sequence). The CDR3 extends over 16 amino acids. Written as DNA, the CDR3 is TGTGCCAGCAGCCAAAAAGGGGGGGTTTCCTACAATGAGCAGTTCTTC. Translating it yields CASSQKGGVSYNEQFF.

The chain is built from TRBV4-3 and TRBJ2-2; D may be TRBD1 (6 bases). V was clipped by 4 bases and J by 0 bases, with 12 bases between them. Germline V lookup: CDR1 LGHNA, CDR2 YSLEER. This CDR3 region has 16 residues. For the CDR3, the DNA is TGCGCCAGCAGCCTGGGGGCGGCAGCGAACACCGGGGAGCTGTTTTTT. Translated, it gives CASSLGAAANTGELFF.

In its sample, this clonotype was seen a few times. The chain is built from TRBV5-4 and TRBJ2-1; TRBD1 agrees at 8 bases. The CDR3 has 13 amino acids. V gave up 5 bases and J gave up 5 bases; unmatched junction bases: 3. Germline assignment: CDR1 SGHNT and CDR2 YYREEE (reference sequence). CDR3 in amino acids: CASRQGVDNEQFF. Written as DNA, the CDR3 is TGTGCCAGCAGACAGGGGGTTGACAATGAGCAGTTCTTC.

J is TRBJ2-1 and V is TRBV4-1; D not certain. CDR3 length: 15 residues. Germline CDR1 reads MGHRA; CDR2 reads YSYEKL. V was clipped by 4 bases and J by 3 bases, with 13 bases between them. In DNA form, the CDR3 reads TGCGCCAGCAGCCCTACCCCAACTAACTACAATGAGCAGTTCTTC. Translating gives CASSPTPTNYNEQFF.